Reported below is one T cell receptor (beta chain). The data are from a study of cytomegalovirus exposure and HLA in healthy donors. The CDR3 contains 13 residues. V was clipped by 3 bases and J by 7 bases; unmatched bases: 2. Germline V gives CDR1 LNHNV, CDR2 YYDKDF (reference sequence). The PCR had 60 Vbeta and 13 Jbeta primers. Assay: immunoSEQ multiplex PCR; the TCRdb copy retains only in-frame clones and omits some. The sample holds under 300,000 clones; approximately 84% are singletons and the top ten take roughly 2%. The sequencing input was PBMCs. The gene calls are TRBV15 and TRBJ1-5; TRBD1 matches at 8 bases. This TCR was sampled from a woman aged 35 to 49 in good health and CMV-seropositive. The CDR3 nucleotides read TGTGCCACCAGCAGGACAGGGGACCAGCCCCAGCATTTT. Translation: CATSRTGDQPQHF.